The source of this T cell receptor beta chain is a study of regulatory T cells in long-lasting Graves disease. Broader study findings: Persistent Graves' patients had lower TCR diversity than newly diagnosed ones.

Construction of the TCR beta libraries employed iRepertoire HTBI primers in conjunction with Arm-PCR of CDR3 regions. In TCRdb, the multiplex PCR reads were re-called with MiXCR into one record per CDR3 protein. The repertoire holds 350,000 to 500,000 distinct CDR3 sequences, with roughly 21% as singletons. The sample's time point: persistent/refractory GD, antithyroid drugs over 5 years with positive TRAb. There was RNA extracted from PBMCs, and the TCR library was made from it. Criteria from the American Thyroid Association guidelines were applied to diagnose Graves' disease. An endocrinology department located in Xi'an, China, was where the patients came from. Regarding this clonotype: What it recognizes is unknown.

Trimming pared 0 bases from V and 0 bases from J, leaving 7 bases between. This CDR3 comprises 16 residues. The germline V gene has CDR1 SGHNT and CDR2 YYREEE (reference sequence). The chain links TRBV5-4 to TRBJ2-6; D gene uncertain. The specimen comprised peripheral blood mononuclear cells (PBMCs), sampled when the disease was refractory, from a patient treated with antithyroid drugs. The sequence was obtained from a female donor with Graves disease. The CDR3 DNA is TGTGCCAGCAGCTTGGAGGCTAGCTCTGGGGCCAACGTCCTGACTTTC. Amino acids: CASSLEASSGANVLTF.